This is a list of T cell receptor beta chains from one sample in a study of neurological immune-mediated disorders. Each CDR3 protein is one row after TCRdb ran MiXCR on the 5' RACE reads. Of tens of thousands of distinct CDR3 sequences listed, 2.5% were seen once; the top ten hold 3%. Sequencing used PBMCs. These receptors all come from a man aged 50-60 years with multiple sclerosis. The CDR3 runs from the conserved cysteine through the conserved F or W. The D gene is left open where the match is weak. Size values are once, few and many counts, or a class for expanded clones, and some rows have none.

j_gene: TRBJ2-1; d_gene: TRBD2; abundance: many; v_gene: TRBV6-2/TRBV6-3; CDR3nt: TGTGCCAGCAGCCCCCCGGGACTAGCGGGGGGTAACAATGAGCAGTTCTTC; CDR3aa: CASSPPGLAGGNNEQFF
j_gene: TRBJ2-1; d_gene: .; abundance: many; v_gene: TRBV5-1; CDR3nt: TGCGCCAGCAGCTTGGCCCGGAGTGAAGGGCAGTTCTTC; CDR3aa: CASSLARSEGQFF
j_gene: TRBJ1-3; d_gene: .; abundance: many; v_gene: TRBV7-6; CDR3nt: TGTGCCAGCAGCTCCGACAGTGTCTCTGGAAACACCATATATTTT; CDR3aa: CASSSDSVSGNTIYF
j_gene: TRBJ1-1; d_gene: .; abundance: many; v_gene: TRBV5-1; CDR3nt: TGCGCCAGCAGCTTGGGTCGGGGCACTGAAGCTTTCTTT; CDR3aa: CASSLGRGTEAFF
j_gene: TRBJ2-6; d_gene: TRBD1; abundance: many; v_gene: TRBV5-6; CDR3nt: TGTGCCAGCAGCCTCCAGGGGGCTTGGTCTGGGGCCAACGTCCTGACTTTC; CDR3aa: CASSLQGAWSGANVLTF
j_gene: TRBJ2-1; d_gene: TRBD2; abundance: many; v_gene: TRBV5-1; CDR3nt: TGCGCCAGCAGCTTGCGCCCTAGCGGGGCCGCCTACAATGAGCAGTTCTTC; CDR3aa: CASSLRPSGAAYNEQFF
j_gene: TRBJ1-5; d_gene: .; abundance: .; v_gene: TRBV18; CDR3nt: TGTGCCAGCTCACCATCACGGGGTAGTCAGCCCCAGCATTTT; CDR3aa: CASSPSRGSQPQHF
j_gene: TRBJ1-5; d_gene: .; abundance: many; v_gene: TRBV20-1; CDR3nt: TGCAGTGCTGGGAGACAGGCAGGGGAATATAGCAATCAGCCCCAGCATTTT; CDR3aa: CSAGRQAGEYSNQPQHF
j_gene: TRBJ1-6; d_gene: .; abundance: many; v_gene: TRBV20-1; CDR3nt: TGCAGTTCCACCGGGACCAATAATTCACCCCTCCACTTT; CDR3aa: CSSTGTNNSPLHF
j_gene: TRBJ2-3; d_gene: .; abundance: .; v_gene: TRBV7-9; CDR3nt: TGTGCCAGCAGCTCCGCAGATACGCAGTATTTT; CDR3aa: CASSSADTQYF
j_gene: TRBJ1-1; d_gene: .; abundance: many; v_gene: TRBV6-2/TRBV6-3; CDR3nt: TGTGCCAGCAATAACTGGGGGAGGAACACTGAAGCTTTCTTT; CDR3aa: CASNNWGRNTEAFF
j_gene: TRBJ2-5; d_gene: .; abundance: many; v_gene: TRBV4-3; CDR3nt: TGCGCCAGCAGCCGAGGGAGCCCACAGGGTTCGCAAGAGACCCAGTACTTC; CDR3aa: CASSRGSPQGSQETQYF
j_gene: TRBJ1-2; d_gene: .; abundance: .; v_gene: TRBV4-3; CDR3nt: TGCGCCAGCAGCCAAGAATCCAGAAACTATGGCTACACCTTC; CDR3aa: CASSQESRNYGYTF
j_gene: TRBJ2-3; d_gene: TRBD2; abundance: medium-sized; v_gene: TRBV15; CDR3nt: TGTGCCACCAGCAACCTAGCCGGGGGGGCGGATACGCAGTATTTT; CDR3aa: CATSNLAGGADTQYF
j_gene: TRBJ1-4; d_gene: .; abundance: many; v_gene: TRBV11-2; CDR3nt: TGTGCCAGCAGCTTATCCCCCCTGGAAAAACTGTTTTTT; CDR3aa: CASSLSPLEKLFF
j_gene: TRBJ2-3; d_gene: .; abundance: many; v_gene: TRBV5-5; CDR3nt: TGTGCCAGCAGCTTGGACGGGGGCGTCACAGATACGCAGTATTTT; CDR3aa: CASSLDGGVTDTQYF
j_gene: TRBJ2-3; d_gene: .; abundance: few; v_gene: TRBV20-1; CDR3nt: TGCAGTGCTAGTCTAGATACGCAGTATTTT; CDR3aa: CSASLDTQYF
j_gene: TRBJ1-2; d_gene: .; abundance: many; v_gene: TRBV12-3/TRBV12-4; CDR3nt: TGTGCCAGCAGTCAGACGGACAGTGCCGGCTACACCTTC; CDR3aa: CASSQTDSAGYTF
j_gene: TRBJ2-1; d_gene: TRBD1; abundance: many; v_gene: TRBV18; CDR3nt: TGTGCCAGCTCACCACGGCAGGGGGATGACAATGAGCAGTTCTTC; CDR3aa: CASSPRQGDDNEQFF
j_gene: TRBJ2-7; d_gene: .; abundance: many; v_gene: TRBV5-1; CDR3nt: TGCGCCAGCAGCTTGGAAAGGGGTAACTACGAGCAGTACTTC; CDR3aa: CASSLERGNYEQYF
j_gene: TRBJ2-2; d_gene: .; abundance: many; v_gene: TRBV20-1; CDR3nt: TGCAGTGCTAGGAGAGCGCAGACCGGCACCGGGGAGCTGTTTTTT; CDR3aa: CSARRAQTGTGELFF
j_gene: TRBJ2-2; d_gene: .; abundance: many; v_gene: TRBV9; CDR3nt: TGTGCCAGCAGCGTGAGGGGACATAACACCGGGGAGCTGTTTTTT; CDR3aa: CASSVRGHNTGELFF
j_gene: TRBJ2-1; d_gene: .; abundance: many; v_gene: TRBV6-5; CDR3nt: TGTGCCAGCAGCCAGACTCCCCGAGGGGAGCAGTTCTTC; CDR3aa: CASSQTPRGEQFF
j_gene: TRBJ1-5; d_gene: .; abundance: many; v_gene: TRBV12-3/TRBV12-4; CDR3nt: TGTGCCAGCAGCCCTACAGTAGATCAGCCCCAGCATTTT; CDR3aa: CASSPTVDQPQHF
j_gene: TRBJ2-5; d_gene: TRBD1; abundance: many; v_gene: TRBV5-1; CDR3nt: TGCGCCAGCAGCTCCGGGACAGGGGAAGAGACCCAGTACTTC; CDR3aa: CASSSGTGEETQYF
j_gene: TRBJ2-7; d_gene: TRBD1; abundance: many; v_gene: TRBV9; CDR3nt: TGTGCCAGCAGCCCCCGGGACAGGCCCTACGAGCAGTACTTC; CDR3aa: CASSPRDRPYEQYF
j_gene: TRBJ2-3; d_gene: TRBD2; abundance: many; v_gene: TRBV12-3/TRBV12-4; CDR3nt: TGTGCCAGCAGACTCCTAGCGGGGGGGCCAGATACGCAGTATTTT; CDR3aa: CASRLLAGGPDTQYF
j_gene: TRBJ1-1; d_gene: .; abundance: many; v_gene: TRBV5-5; CDR3nt: TGTGCCAGCAGCCCTGAATCAGGGCTTTGGTACACTGAAGCTTTCTTT; CDR3aa: CASSPESGLWYTEAFF
j_gene: TRBJ2-7; d_gene: .; abundance: many; v_gene: TRBV20-1; CDR3nt: TGCAGTGCTGCCAGGGGCTACGAGCAGTACTTC; CDR3aa: CSAARGYEQYF
j_gene: TRBJ2-7; d_gene: TRBD2; abundance: many; v_gene: TRBV20-1; CDR3nt: TGCAGTGCTAGAGCTGTGGGCGGGGGGGCTTACTACGAGCAGTACTTC; CDR3aa: CSARAVGGGAYYEQYF
j_gene: TRBJ2-1; d_gene: TRBD2; abundance: many; v_gene: TRBV9; CDR3nt: TGTGCCAGCAGCGCCCTAGCGGGGGGTCAATACTCCTACAATGAGCAGTTCTTC; CDR3aa: CASSALAGGQYSYNEQFF